This TCR beta chain came from a study of cytomegalovirus exposure and HLA in healthy donors. Findings of the study overall: Per a prior analysis, the majority of TCR beta V segments were productive roughly 87% or roughly 30% of the time. Later analysis suggested links between common viral pathogens and several top significant clusters. CMV serostatus was the sole immune exposure data available.

The PCR contained 60 Vbeta and 13 Jbeta primers. Sequencing used immunoSEQ multiplex PCR; TCRdb keeps in-frame clones, though not all of them. Of under 200,000 clones in the sample, roughly 73% are singletons; the top ten hold 1.8%. Per germline, CDR1 SNHLY and CDR2 FYNNEI. The CDR3 has 13 amino acids. Trimming shortened V by 9 bases and J by 1 base, and 12 bases separated the two germline ends. As to this clone: Its antigen is unknown.

What was sequenced was PBMCs. This receptor was identified in a woman in her twenties or thirties in good health and CMV-seronegative. The chain carries TRBV2 and TRBJ1-2, with a weak D call TRBD1 (6 bases). The CDR3 DNA reads as TGTGCCAGTTCCAGGGGTGTTAACTATGGCTACACCTTC. Its protein product is CASSRGVNYGYTF.